This TCR beta chain is from a study of identical twins. The V gene end was trimmed by 4 bases and the J gene end by 12 bases; junction bases not matched to a gene: 17. The CDR3 has 17 residues. Germline V gene lookup returns CDR1 MGHRA and CDR2 YSYEKL. This clonotype was counted many times. One entry per CDR3 protein results from TCRdb running MiXCR on the 5' RACE reads. Among roughly 630,000 distinct CDR3 sequences, around 7.4% were seen once, and the ten largest hold approximately 1.5%. These data were likewise used in another study, on yellow fever vaccine responses in identical twins.

The TCR comes from a woman younger than 30 in good health. This chain connects TRBV4-1 to TRBJ1-6; TRBD1 matches at 8 bases. The sample comprised PBMCs. This chain's CDR3 is CASSLTGQGPSQGPLHF. CDR3 coding DNA: TGCGCCAGCAGCCTAACCGGACAGGGCCCGTCCCAGGGACCCCTCCACTTT.